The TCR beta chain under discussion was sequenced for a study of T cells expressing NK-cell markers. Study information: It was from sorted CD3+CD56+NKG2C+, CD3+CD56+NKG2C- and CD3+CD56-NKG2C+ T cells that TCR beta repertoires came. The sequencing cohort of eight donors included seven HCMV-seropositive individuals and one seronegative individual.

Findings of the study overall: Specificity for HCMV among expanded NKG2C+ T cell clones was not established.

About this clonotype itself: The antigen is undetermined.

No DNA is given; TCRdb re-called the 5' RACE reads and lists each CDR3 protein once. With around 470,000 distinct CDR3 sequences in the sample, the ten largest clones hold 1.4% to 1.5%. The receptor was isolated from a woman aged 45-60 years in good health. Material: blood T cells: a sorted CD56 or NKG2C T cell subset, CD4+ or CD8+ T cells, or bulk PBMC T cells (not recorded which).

CDR3: CASSRGNGLHNEQFF. This sequence joins TRBV18 and TRBJ2-1. This CDR3 is 15 amino acids long. CDR1 and CDR2 (germline): KGHSH, LQKENI. Full variable domain (rest looked up from reference TRBV18 and TRBJ2-1): NAGVMQNPRHLVRRRGQEARLRCSPMKGHSHVYWYRQLPEEGLKFMVYLQKENIIDESGMPKERFSAEFPKEGPSILRIQQVVRGDSAAYFCASSRGNGLHNEQFFGPGTRLTVL.